The clone carrying this T cell receptor beta chain showed up many times. The antigen is undetermined. The germline V and J ends were trimmed by 4 bases and 2 bases, with 8 bases remaining between them. Germline V lookup: CDR1 DFQATT, CDR2 SNEGSKA (reference sequence). The CDR3 contains 12 residues. Using quantitative 5'-RACE with molecular barcodes, the authors made TCR beta libraries. Via MiXCR, TCRdb re-called the 5' RACE reads, giving one row per CDR3 protein. The sample has more than 300,000 distinct CDR3 sequences, around a tenth seen once. This sample was included in a study of CD8 T cells in ankylosing spondylitis. Study-level results: Ankylosing spondylitis blood seemed to carry a telltale TCR beta motif made of several highly homologous variants. Prior work had noted some motif variants in reactive arthritis blood and synovial fluid.

This receptor was taken from a female donor with ankylosing spondylitis or in good health (not recorded which). The chain carries TRBV20-1 and TRBJ1-2, with D hard to call. Sequences were obtained from blood, either unsorted or a sorted T cell fraction (not recorded which). The CDR3 nucleotides are TGCAGTGCTAAGGCGGGAAACTATGGCTACACCTTC. Protein sequence: CSAKAGNYGYTF.